This T cell receptor (beta chain) was recovered during a study of OX40 agonist ivuxolimab in advanced cancers. Study context: Dosing consisted of intravenous ivuxolimab at 0.01 to 10 mg/kg every 2 weeks. Participants, around 80% male, averaged approximately 56 years of age, ranging from about 20 to 79. Prior anti-PD-1, anti-PD-L1 or anti-CTLA-4 therapy did not bar entry, and more than 35% had some.

Libraries were prepared by immunoSEQ multiplex PCR; TCRdb keeps only in-frame clonotypes and omits some of them. Among about 25,000 clones listed, roughly 80% were seen once. This clone has more than one count but fewer than ten. CDR1 and CDR2 (germline): KGHSH, LQKENI. Trimming left V 3 bases short and J 2 bases short, with 14 bases between. This CDR3 is built from 15 residues. The sequences come from CD4+ or CD8+ T cells sorted from blood, collected in a trial of the OX40 agonist ivuxolimab. The source is an adult with an advanced solid tumor such as melanoma, head and neck, liver or kidney cancer. The chain links TRBV18 to TRBJ2-7; no reliable D call. The CDR3 DNA reads TGTGCCAGCTCACCTAAAGCAGGCCTAACCTACGAGCAGTACTTC. Translation gives CASSPKAGLTYEQYF.